This passage covers 22 T cell receptor beta chains from one sample sequenced in a study of radiation and T cells in renal cell carcinoma. Time point here: blood 2 weeks post-SBRT. Treatment specified: 15 Gy SBRT to primary tumor, nephrectomy 4 weeks later. Clones were sequenced by immunoSEQ multiplex PCR, and TCRdb holds only the in-frame ones, with some missing. In the table there are about 120,000 clones, roughly 77% of which are singletons. Sample: blood, taken from a patient whose treatment included radiotherapy and nephrectomy. The receptors come from a woman aged 55-70 years with renal cell carcinoma.

The V and J genes are TRBV7-2 and TRBJ2-7; no clear D. Per the germline V gene, CDR1 is SGHTA and CDR2 is FQGNSA. V dropped 4 bases and J dropped 3 bases, with 7 bases sitting between them. This CDR3 has 12 amino acids. Written as DNA, the CDR3 is TGTGCCAGCAGCTCCACAGTCTACGAGCAGTACTTC. It is translated as CASSSTVYEQYF.

The J gene is TRBJ1-4, the V gene TRBV6-6; D uncertain. CDR3 length equals 15 residues. Germline V gene lookup returns CDR1 MNHNY and CDR2 SVGAGI (reference sequence). V lost 0 bases to trimming and J lost 7 bases, with 12 bases between them. The CDR3 DNA reads as TGTGCCAGCAGTTACTCGCGGGCCAAGATTGAAAAACTGTTTTTT. Translated, it gives CASSYSRAKIEKLFF.

This CDR3 reads CASSYDRGSPLHF. CDR3 bases: TGTGCCAGCAGTTACGACCGGGGTTCACCCCTCCACTTT. The rearrangement links TRBV6-5 to TRBJ1-6; D is unresolved. The CDR3 length is 13 residues. V was trimmed by 2 bases and J by 9 bases, leaving 8 bases between them. The germline CDR1 and CDR2 sequences are MNHEY and SVGAGI.

J is TRBJ1-1 and V is TRBV2; no clear D. Per germline, CDR1 SNHLY and CDR2 FYNNEI. The V and J ends lost 1 base and 8 bases respectively, with 11 bases between them. CDR3 size: 13 residues. CDR3 nucleotides: TGTGCCAGCAGTGAAGTGTATATCGGCGAAGCTTTCTTT. Its protein product is CASSEVYIGEAFF. Based on the CDR3 plus reference TRBV2 and TRBJ1-1, the full variable domain is EPEVTQTPSHQVTQMGQEVILRCVPISNHLYFYWYRQILGQKVEFLVSFYNNEISEKSEIFDDQFSVERPDGSNFTLKIRSTKLEDSAMYFCASSEVYIGEAFFGQGTRLTVV.

This chain links TRBV7-8 with TRBJ1-5; 7 bases line up with TRBD1. The germline V gene has CDR1 SGHVS and CDR2 FQNEAQ. The CDR3 is 18 residues long. J was trimmed by 3 bases and V by 1 base; bases with no gene match: 12. CDR3 sequence: CASSLESTGQPANQPQHF. In nucleotides, the CDR3 is TGTGCCAGCAGCTTAGAATCCACGGGACAGCCGGCCAATCAGCCCCAGCATTTT.

In nucleotides, the CDR3 is TGTGCCAGCAGTCCGGACAGGGCCTATGGCTACACCTTC. It specifies CASSPDRAYGYTF. The chain couples TRBV2 to TRBJ1-2; 8 bases agree with TRBD1. Per the germline V gene, CDR1 is SNHLY and CDR2 is FYNNEI. This CDR3 is 13 amino acids long. Trimming took 5 bases from V and 4 from J; bases not matched to a gene: 3.

In this sample, this clone turned up a few times. The chain has TRBV5-1 and TRBJ2-5; possible D gene TRBD2, 6 bases. Per the germline V gene, CDR1 is SGHRS and CDR2 is YFSETQ. Trimming took off 2 bases at V and 3 bases at J, with 11 bases between the two ends. The CDR3 consists of 14 residues. The CDR3 loop is CASSFGGFEETQYF. CDR3 coding DNA: TGCGCCAGCAGCTTCGGGGGTTTCGAAGAGACCCAGTACTTC. Full variable domain (missing parts from reference TRBV5-1 and TRBJ2-5): KAGVTQTPRYLIKTRGQQVTLSCSPISGHRSVSWYQQTPGQGLQFLFEYFSETQRNKGNFPGRFSGRQFSNSRSEMNVSTLELGDSALYLCASSFGGFEETQYFGPGTRLLVL.

This clone was seen once. This chain links TRBV5-6 with TRBJ2-2; weak D call: TRBD1 (5 bases). The CDR3 has 16 amino acids. Germline-derived CDR1 and CDR2 are SGHDT and YYEEEE. V shed 2 bases and J shed 5 bases, with 16 bases lying between them. As DNA, the CDR3 is TGTGCCAGCAGCTTCCCTGGGCAGGGAATTACCGGGGAGCTGTTTTTT. The encoded protein is CASSFPGQGITGELFF.

The V gene is TRBV27, the J gene TRBJ2-3; 7 bases are shared with TRBD1. The V gene's germline CDR1 is MNHEY and CDR2 SMNVEV (reference sequence). The CDR3 consists of 14 residues. V was pared by 8 bases and J by 3 bases, with 8 bases of the junction left unmatched. The CDR3 sequence: CASGRQGLTDTQYF. CDR3 coding DNA: TGTGCCAGCGGACGACAGGGTTTGACAGATACGCAGTATTTT.

The chain has TRBV5-1 and TRBJ1-1; no firm D call. Looked up from germline, CDR1 is SGHRS and CDR2 is YFSETQ. CDR3 length equals 12 residues. Trimming shortened V by 4 bases and J by 2 bases, and 6 bases separated the two germline ends. The CDR3 DNA is TGCGCCAGCAGCACTGACAACACTGAAGCTTTCTTT. Translated, it gives CASSTDNTEAFF. Drawing the rest from reference TRBV5-1 and TRBJ1-1, the complete variable domain is KAGVTQTPRYLIKTRGQQVTLSCSPISGHRSVSWYQQTPGQGLQFLFEYFSETQRNKGNFPGRFSGRQFSNSRSEMNVSTLELGDSALYLCASSTDNTEAFFGQGTRLTVV.

This clone was seen only a few times. V and J are TRBV7-8 and TRBJ2-7, with 8 bases identical to TRBD1. V was clipped by 2 bases and J by 4 bases; unmatched bases: 10. The length of the CDR3 is 16 residues. Germline V gene sequence: CDR1 SGHVS, CDR2 FQNEAQ. The CDR3 coding sequence is TGTGCCAGCAGCTTACAAGTAGGACAGGGAAGATACGAGCAGTACTTC. It encodes CASSLQVGQGRYEQYF.

This clone came up a few times. CDR3 DNA: TGTGCCAGCAGTGAGGGATTTGGGATTTACAATGAGCAGTTCTTC. Amino acid sequence: CASSEGFGIYNEQFF. This chain connects TRBV2 to TRBJ2-1; no reliable D call. CDR1 and CDR2 from the germline V gene are SNHLY and FYNNEI. The V end was cut by 3 bases, the J end by 4 bases, with 13 bases between. The CDR3 contains 15 residues.

V and J are TRBV7-2 and TRBJ2-5; no definite D call. The length of the CDR3 is 13 residues. Trimming took 4 bases from V and 5 from J, leaving 11 bases between them. Germline V gene data show CDR1 as SGHTA and CDR2 as FQGNSA. CDR3 region: CASSWNPGETQYF. The CDR3 coding sequence is TGTGCCAGCAGCTGGAACCCCGGGGAGACCCAGTACTTC.

This clone showed up just a few times. This chain connects TRBV5-1 to TRBJ1-1, with D hard to call. Germline V gene lookup returns CDR1 SGHRS and CDR2 YFSETQ. This CDR3 is 12 amino acids long. V was clipped by 4 bases and J by 1 base, with 5 bases between them. In DNA, the CDR3 is TGCGCCAGCAGCAGTAGGAACACTGAAGCTTTCTTT. Amino acids: CASSSRNTEAFF. The whole variable domain, remainder taken from reference TRBV5-1 and TRBJ1-1, is KAGVTQTPRYLIKTRGQQVTLSCSPISGHRSVSWYQQTPGQGLQFLFEYFSETQRNKGNFPGRFSGRQFSNSRSEMNVSTLELGDSALYLCASSSRNTEAFFGQGTRLTVV.

The chain is built from TRBV9 and TRBJ2-7, with 9 nucleotides matching TRBD2. The trim removed 3 bases at V and 0 bases at J, leaving 4 bases unmatched. CDR1 is SGDLS and CDR2 is YYNGEE in the germline V gene. The CDR3 loop spans 15 amino acids. DNA for the CDR3: TGTGCCAGCAGCGAGGGACTAGCCAGCTCCTACGAGCAGTACTTC. Translation gives CASSEGLASSYEQYF.

The chain carries TRBV7-2 and TRBJ1-3, with D possibly matching TRBD1 (6 bases). CDR3 length: 12 residues. Germline V gene sequence: CDR1 SGHTA, CDR2 FQGNSA. V lost 5 bases and J lost 9, with 11 bases in between. Written as DNA, the CDR3 is TGTGCCAGCAGCGCCACAGGGTCCACCATATATTTT. It encodes CASSATGSTIYF.

This chain links TRBV2 with TRBJ1-5; tentatively, D is TRBD1 (5 bases). Germline-derived CDR1 and CDR2 are SNHLY and FYNNEI. Trimming took off 7 bases at V and 7 bases at J, with 17 bases between the two ends. The CDR3 is 14 amino acids. CDR3: CASNEGNPGQPQHF. CDR3 coding DNA: TGTGCCAGCAACGAGGGGAATCCGGGCCAGCCCCAGCATTTT.

The V call is TRBV7-2, the J call TRBJ2-7; no definite D call. V gave up 3 bases and J gave up 5 bases, with 17 bases separating them. There are 15 residues in the CDR3. Per germline, CDR1 SGHTA and CDR2 FQGNSA. CDR3 protein: CASSFYVLFRNEQYF. In nucleotides, the CDR3 is TGTGCCAGCAGCTTTTATGTACTGTTCCGGAACGAGCAGTACTTC.

This clone came up many times. The rearrangement joins TRBV5-5 to TRBJ2-7; TRBD2 might be the D (5 bases). The V end was cut by 0 bases, the J end by 0 bases, with 7 bases between. The germline V gene has CDR1 SGHKS and CDR2 YYEKEE (reference sequence). This CDR3 has 14 residues. CDR3 region: CASSLVRVSYEQYF. As DNA, the CDR3 is TGTGCCAGCAGCTTGGTGCGGGTCTCCTACGAGCAGTACTTC. The full variable domain, rest sourced from reference TRBV5-5 and TRBJ2-7, is DAGVTQSPTHLIKTRGQQVTLRCSPISGHKSVSWYQQVLGQGPQFIFQYYEKEERGRGNFPDRFSARQFPNYSSELNVNALLLGDSALYLCASSLVRVSYEQYFGPGTRLTVT.

This sequence joins TRBV14 and TRBJ1-1; D may be TRBD1 (6 bases). V was pared by 4 bases and J by 5 bases, with 11 bases between. CDR3 length: 13 residues. CDR1 SGHDN and CDR2 FVKESK come from the germline V gene. Here the CDR3 DNA reads TGTGCCAGCAGCCCCGGGGGGGCGACTGAAGCTTTCTTT. It yields the protein CASSPGGATEAFF.

The chain combines TRBV6-5 with TRBJ2-2; tentatively, D is TRBD1 or TRBD2 (5 bases each). The CDR3 length is 14 residues. V lost 6 bases and J lost 5, with 13 bases in between. CDR1 and CDR2 (germline): MNHEY, SVGAGI. CDR3 in DNA: TGTGCCAGCAGACCCTCAGGGAGAACCGGGGAGCTGTTTTTT. Amino acids: CASRPSGRTGELFF.

The chain is built from TRBV6-5 and TRBJ1-2; 8 nucleotides align to TRBD1. The CDR3 has 14 amino acids. Germline CDR1 MNHEY, CDR2 SVGAGI. V dropped 5 bases and J dropped 8; count of bases not matched to a gene: 10. The CDR3 nucleotides are TGTGCCAGCAGTCCGGACGGACAGGGCTGGGGCTACACCTTC. This gives the protein CASSPDGQGWGYTF.